The 23 T cell receptor beta chains in this list originate from one sample, sequenced in a study of shared clonotypes between healthy human individuals. Libraries were prepared by immunoSEQ multiplex PCR; TCRdb keeps only in-frame clonotypes and omits some of them. The sample holds under 1,100,000 clones, around 76% seen once. Sequenced sample: memory CD4+ T cells sorted from blood. Subset in this sample: CD45RA-negative fraction. All receptors come from a man between 18 and 29 years old in good health.

The rearrangement joins TRBV2 to TRBJ2-6; 7 bases line up with TRBD2. The CDR3 length is 16 residues. The junction had 5 bases not matched to a gene; V was cut back by 5 bases and J by 1 base. The germline CDR1 and CDR2 sequences are SNHLY and FYNNEI. The CDR3 DNA sequence: TGTGCCAGCAGTCCGGGACTACTTTCTGGGGCCAACGTCCTGACTTTC. Amino acid sequence: CASSPGLLSGANVLTF.

The rearrangement links TRBV29-1 to TRBJ2-7; D gene ambiguous. This CDR3 has 14 amino acids. The V and J ends lost 5 bases and 0 bases respectively, with 14 bases between them. The germline gives CDR1 SQVTM, CDR2 ANQGSEA. CDR3 sequence (DNA): TGCAGCGTTTTAATGGGGAAAAGCTCCTACGAGCAGTACTTC. Amino acids: CSVLMGKSSYEQYF.

This clone was counted many times. The chain combines TRBV11-2 with TRBJ2-3, with TRBD2 matching over 12 bases. With V trimmed by 2 bases and J by 5 bases, 5 bases remained unmatched. Germline CDR1 is SGHAT and CDR2 is FQNNGV. The CDR3 contains 16 residues. The CDR3 region has the DNA TGTGCCAGCAGCTTACAACCTAGCGGGAGGGTAGATACGCAGTATTTT. This gives the protein CASSLQPSGRVDTQYF.

The genes are TRBV5-4 and TRBJ2-2; 15 bases map to TRBD2. Germline trimming cut 3 bases from V and 7 bases from J; bases unmatched to any gene: 7. The length of the CDR3 is 17 residues. Per the germline V gene, CDR1 is SGHNT and CDR2 is YYREEE (reference sequence). In nucleotides, the CDR3 is TGTGCCAGCAGCTCCCGGACTAGCGGGAGGGCTAACGGGGAGCTGTTTTTT. Residues: CASSSRTSGRANGELFF.

The chain links TRBV19 to TRBJ1-1, with 7 bases that match TRBD1. In germline, CDR1 is LNHDA, CDR2 SQIVND (reference sequence). Germline trimming cut 2 bases from V and 1 base from J; bases unmatched to any gene: 1. This CDR3 contains 14 residues. CDR3: CASSIRQGNTEAFF. The CDR3 nucleotides read TGTGCCAGTAGTATAAGACAGGGGAACACTGAAGCTTTCTTT.

The V call is TRBV6-5, the J call TRBJ1-5; the D is unclear. The V gene's germline CDR1 is MNHEY and CDR2 SVGAGI. The V end lost 0 bases, the J end lost 6 bases, and 6 bases lay between the germline ends. This CDR3 spans 13 amino acids. The CDR3 sequence: CASSYSGSQPQHF. The DNA of the CDR3 is TGTGCCAGCAGTTACTCCGGGAGTCAGCCCCAGCATTTT.

The rearrangement joins TRBV9 to TRBJ2-2, with TRBD2 identical over 7 bases. Germline values: CDR1 SGDLS, CDR2 YYNGEE. CDR3 length equals 16 residues. The J segment lost 2 bases and the V segment lost 5 bases, leaving 9 bases of the junction unmatched. The CDR3 DNA follows: TGTGCCAGCAGGGAAAAACCTAGCGGCAACACCGGGGAGCTGTTTTTT. Protein product: CASREKPSGNTGELFF.

This clone was detected only a few times. The genes are TRBV7-8 and TRBJ2-4, with TRBD1 matching over 8 bases. CDR1 SGHVS and CDR2 FQNEAQ come from the germline V gene. The CDR3 is made up of 16 amino acids. V gave up 1 base and J gave up 8 bases; unmatched junction bases: 10. CDR3 coding DNA: TGTGCCAGCAGCTTAGGAGCCCAGGGGGCTGTTTACATTCAGTACTTC. It codes for CASSLGAQGAVYIQYF.

In its sample, this clone was seen a few times. The chain carries TRBV4-1 and TRBJ2-3, with unresolved D. Trimming stripped 1 base from V and 5 bases from J, with 7 bases between. The CDR3 extends over 13 amino acids. The germline gives CDR1 MGHRA, CDR2 YSYEKL. Written as DNA, the CDR3 is TGCGCCAGCAGCCAAGGAGCTCGAGATACGCAGTATTTT. It encodes CASSQGARDTQYF.

Only a few counts were recorded for this clone. This chain links TRBV5-4 with TRBJ2-5; D is possibly TRBD1 (6 bases). The J call may be wrong; the DNA end is better matched by TRBJ2-7. CDR1 and CDR2 from the germline V gene are SGHNT and YYREEE (reference sequence). The CDR3 is 14 amino acids. The CDR3 DNA reads as TGTGCCAGCAGCATTGACAGGAGCTCCTACGAGCAGTACTTC. It yields the protein CASSIDRSSYEQYF.

This chain joins TRBV6-5 and TRBJ2-2; the D is unclear. CDR3 length: 13 residues. Trimming cost V 11 bases and J 4 bases, with 14 bases left between them. Germline CDR1 reads MNHEY; CDR2 reads SVGAGI. The CDR3 coding sequence is TGTGCCGCATTGGGATGGGGCACCGGGGAGCTGTTTTTT. As protein: CAALGWGTGELFF.

The chain joins TRBV28 to TRBJ1-4; D is ambiguous. The CDR3 runs to 12 residues. V was pared by 7 bases and J by 4 bases, with 7 bases between. Germline loops: CDR1 MDHEN, CDR2 SYDVKM. CDR3 residues: CASIGGNEKLFF. The DNA for the CDR3 is TGTGCCAGCATAGGAGGTAATGAAAAACTGTTTTTT.

V gene TRBV18 combines with J gene TRBJ2-2, with D hard to call. Trimming left V 1 base short and J 5 bases short, with 8 bases between. Germline CDR1 reads KGHSH; CDR2 reads LQKENI. CDR3 size: 14 residues. CDR3 in amino acids: CASSPHHLTGELFF. Written as DNA, the CDR3 is TGTGCCAGCTCACCACACCATCTTACCGGGGAGCTGTTTTTT.

The chain is built from TRBV10-3 and TRBJ1-1, with 8 bases aligning to TRBD1. V shed 4 bases, J shed 4 bases, and the junction held 5 bases outside the gene matches. Germline V gene lookup returns CDR1 ENHRY and CDR2 SYGVKD. The CDR3 spans 14 residues. In DNA form, the CDR3 reads TGTGCCATCAGTGGGCAGGGGGCGGGCACTGAAGCTTTCTTT. Protein sequence: CAISGQGAGTEAFF.

In its sample, this clone was seen a few times. The chain uses TRBV7-9 and TRBJ2-7, with TRBD2 identical over 8 bases. V trimming: 5 bases; J trimming: 4 bases; junction bases outside the gene matches: 13. Germline V gives CDR1 SEHNR, CDR2 FQNEAQ (reference sequence). The CDR3 runs 16 residues. The CDR3 nucleotides are TGTGCCAGCAGCCTGACTCGGGCGGGAGGTGGATACGAGCAGTACTTC. This codes for CASSLTRAGGGYEQYF.

The chain combines TRBV7-2 with TRBJ2-7; D gene uncertain. This CDR3 is 14 amino acids long. With 5 bases removed from V and 1 base from J, the gap between germline ends came to 12 bases. CDR1 is SGHTA and CDR2 is FQGNSA in the germline V gene. The CDR3 here is CASSPRLLSYEQYF. The CDR3 nucleotides read TGTGCCAGCAGCCCCCGACTTTTGTCCTACGAGCAGTACTTC.

The chain uses TRBV14 and TRBJ1-6; D unresolved. The germline gives CDR1 SGHDN, CDR2 FVKESK. Trimming stripped 2 bases from V and 10 bases from J, with 15 bases between. CDR3 size: 15 residues. The CDR3 DNA is TGTGCCAGCAGCCAAAGTCTCCATTCGCGATCACCCCTCCACTTT. This translates into CASSQSLHSRSPLHF.

Regarding this clone: The sample carries other DNA sequences with the same CDR3. This chain connects TRBV10-3 to TRBJ1-5, with unresolved D. This CDR3 contains 13 residues. The germline CDR1 and CDR2 sequences are ENHRY and SYGVKD. V was trimmed by 2 bases and J by 2 bases, leaving 4 bases between them. CDR3 loop: CAISEPGNQPQHF. CDR3 DNA: TGTGCCATCAGTGAGCCGGGCAATCAGCCCCAGCATTTT.

In regard to this clone: The same CDR3 also results from other DNA sequences found in this sample. V usage is TRBV5-1 and J usage is TRBJ2-7, with D possibly being TRBD1 (5 bases). The germline V gene has CDR1 SGHRS and CDR2 YFSETQ. This CDR3 region has 15 residues. Deletions cut 0 bases from V and 0 bases from J, with 10 bases between. The CDR3: CASSLGDSHSYEQYF. The CDR3 coding sequence is TGCGCCAGCAGCTTGGGAGACAGCCACTCCTACGAGCAGTACTTC.

The rearrangement links TRBV28 to TRBJ2-4; D call uncertain. From germline, CDR1 is MDHEN and CDR2 SYDVKM. The CDR3 sequence is 12 residues long. Deletions cut 6 bases from V and 9 bases from J, with 12 bases between. CDR3 sequence reads: CASSQTRGIQYF. The DNA of the CDR3 is TGTGCCAGCAGCCAGACTCGAGGCATTCAGTACTTC.

The rearrangement joins TRBV2 to TRBJ2-2, with 9 bases lining up with TRBD2. Germline V gene data show CDR1 as SNHLY and CDR2 as FYNNEI. CDR3 length equals 16 residues. Trimming took 3 bases from V and 3 from J; bases not matched to a gene: 5. CDR3 in DNA: TGTGCCAGCAGTGAGGGAGCGGGGGGACACACCGGGGAGCTGTTTTTT. This encodes CASSEGAGGHTGELFF.

The genes are TRBV7-8 and TRBJ1-3, with D unclear. Germline V gene data show CDR1 as SGHVS and CDR2 as FQNEAQ. The CDR3 has 19 amino acids. V lost 5 bases and J 0 bases, leaving 23 bases between the germline ends. This CDR3 is CASSLGQTTVGFSGNTIYF. Here the CDR3 DNA reads TGTGCCAGCAGCCTGGGCCAGACCACCGTGGGTTTCTCTGGAAACACCATATATTTT.

The genes are TRBV5-5 and TRBJ2-1, with 7 bases matching TRBD2. The V and J ends lost 4 bases and 10 bases, in that order; junction bases with no gene match: 11. The V gene's germline CDR1 is SGHKS and CDR2 YYEKEE (reference sequence). This CDR3 contains 14 residues. As DNA, the CDR3 is TGTGCCAGCAGCACGATCCTAGCGGCAGGGGAGCAGTTCTTC. Translated: CASSTILAAGEQFF.